Listed below are T cell receptor beta chains from one sample, sequenced in a study of graft-versus-host responses after intestinal transplantation. Data came from immunoSEQ multiplex PCR; TCRdb stores just in-frame clones and leaves some out. Of 9,000 to 10,000 clones listed, 75% to 90% are singletons. Sequencing was performed on ileum tissue, taken around 700 days after intestinal transplantation. The receptors were gathered from a human patient who received an intestinal transplant, so some T cells may come from the graft donor. CDR3s include the opening cysteine and the closing phenylalanine or tryptophan. A D gene is named only where the DNA matches it firmly. The size field is filled for only some rows; it gives once, few, many or a size class.

TRBD1 TRBJ2-7 once TRBV6-1 CASSHDRGPYEQYF TGTGCCAGCAGCCACGACAGGGGACCCTACGAGCAGTACTTC
TRBD1 TRBJ2-2 - TRBV5-1 CASSLGDRVNTGELFF TGCGCCAGCAGCTTAGGCGACAGGGTGAACACCGGGGAGCTGTTTTTT
- TRBJ1-1 - TRBV7-9 CASSSGPRFLNTEAFF TGTGCCAGCAGCTCCGGGCCCCGGTTTCTGAACACTGAAGCTTTCTTT
- TRBJ2-6 - TRBV18 CASSPSEGPSGANVLTF TGTGCCAGCTCACCCTCGGAGGGGCCCTCCGGGGCCAACGTCCTGACTTTC
- TRBJ2-3 few TRBV20-1 CSVPTGDTQYF TGCAGTGTACCCACGGGGGATACGCAGTATTTT
- TRBJ1-5 - TRBV6-5 CASSRRGTGQPQHF TGTGCCAGCAGTAGGCGAGGTACCGGGCAGCCCCAGCATTTT
- TRBJ1-4 - TRBV5-1 CASSPGATNEKLFF TGCGCCAGCAGCCCAGGGGCAACTAATGAAAAACTGTTTTTT
TRBD1 TRBJ1-2 few TRBV18 CASSPYRGLDGYTF TGTGCCAGCTCACCTTACAGGGGTCTGGATGGCTACACCTTC
- TRBJ1-2 - TRBV7-1 CASSGSGLGYTF TGTGCCAGCAGCGGGTCAGGGCTTGGCTACACCTTC
TRBD2 TRBJ2-1 once TRBV5-1 CASSGGGGSYNEQFF TGCGCCAGCAGCGGCGGGGGTGGATCCTACAATGAGCAGTTCTTC
- TRBJ2-7 - TRBV5-4 CASSLRTSLDEQYF TGTGCCAGCAGCCTGAGAACTAGTTTGGACGAGCAGTACTTC
- TRBJ1-2 once TRBV5-4 CASSGPGDAGYGYTF TGTGCCAGCAGCGGTCCAGGGGACGCGGGCTATGGCTACACCTTC
- TRBJ2-7 - TRBV6-5 CASTNRLPYEQYF TGTGCCAGCACAAACAGGCTTCCCTACGAGCAGTACTTC
- TRBJ2-2 - TRBV5-6 CASSFSVFGGELFF TGTGCCAGCAGCTTTTCTGTTTTCGGAGGGGAGCTGTTTTTT
TRBD2 TRBJ2-7 - TRBV18 CASSPGTTSYEQYF TGTGCCAGCTCACCTGGGACTACCTCCTACGAGCAGTACTTC
- TRBJ1-1 - TRBV18 CASSPLSYRMNTEAFF TGTGCCAGCTCACCATTATCCTACAGGATGAACACTGAAGCTTTCTTT
- TRBJ2-1 - TRBV2 CASSRNNEQFF TGTGCCAGCAGTCGAAACAATGAGCAGTTCTTC
TRBD1 TRBJ2-5 - TRBV5-5 CASSHWDREETQYF TGTGCCAGCAGCCACTGGGACAGGGAGGAGACCCAGTACTTC
TRBD2 TRBJ2-5 once TRBV18 CASSPGGGLSAETQYF TGTGCCAGCTCACCCGGCGGGGGTTTATCGGCAGAGACCCAGTACTTC
TRBD2 TRBJ2-7 - TRBV7-6 CASSLGPGLAVHEQYF TGTGCCAGCAGCTTAGGGCCGGGACTAGCTGTCCACGAGCAGTACTTC
TRBD2 TRBJ2-5 - TRBV7-2 CASSLAASGGQETQYF TGTGCCAGCAGCTTAGCGGCTAGCGGGGGGCAAGAGACCCAGTACTTC
TRBD1 TRBJ1-5 - TRBV2 CASSEAEGAVQPQHF TGTGCCAGCAGTGAAGCAGAGGGGGCAGTGCAGCCCCAGCATTTT
- TRBJ1-1 - TRBV2 CASSDPAVMNTEAFF TGTGCCAGCAGTGACCCCGCAGTAATGAACACTGAAGCTTTCTTT
- TRBJ1-1 - TRBV5-4 CASGEGGPTEAFF TGTGCCAGCGGCGAGGGGGGACCCACTGAAGCTTTCTTT
- TRBJ2-5 - TRBV19 CATETVRGSETQYF TGTGCCACCGAGACAGTAAGGGGGTCGGAGACCCAGTACTTC
- TRBJ1-4 - TRBV5-1 CASTGSIGEKLFF TGCGCCAGCACGGGAAGCATTGGGGAAAAACTGTTTTTT
- TRBJ1-2 few TRBV5-5 CASSSDGRKSYTF TGTGCCAGCAGCTCGGATGGCAGGAAAAGCTACACCTTC
- TRBJ1-2 - TRBV6-5 CASRIGGGAYGYTF TGTGCCAGCAGGATCGGGGGGGGCGCTTATGGCTACACCTTC
- TRBJ2-2 - TRBV18 CASSLIAGELFF TGTGCCAGCTCACTAATTGCCGGGGAGCTGTTTTTT
TRBD1 TRBJ2-1 - TRBV5-5 CASSPDRGRNNEQFF TGTGCCAGCAGCCCCGACAGGGGGCGTAACAATGAGCAGTTCTTC
- TRBJ2-2 few TRBV2 CASKSLLGNTGELFF TGTGCCAGCAAGTCGCTCCTGGGGAACACCGGGGAGCTGTTTTTT
- TRBJ1-6 - TRBV5-6 CASSLSQAGSPLHF TGTGCCAGCAGCTTGAGCCAGGCAGGTTCACCCCTCCACTTT
TRBD1 TRBJ2-7 once TRBV6-1 CASRADRGYSYEQYF TGTGCCAGCAGGGCTGACAGGGGCTACTCCTACGAGCAGTACTTC
- TRBJ2-5 - TRBV14 CASSQDPQARQTQYF TGTGCCAGCAGCCAAGATCCGCAGGCTAGACAGACCCAGTACTTC
- TRBJ2-7 - TRBV11-2 CASSWRYQDEQYF TGTGCCAGCAGCTGGAGATATCAGGACGAGCAGTACTTC
- TRBJ1-6 few TRBV20-1 CSAGLNSPLHF TGCAGTGCCGGTCTTAATTCACCCCTCCACTTT
TRBD2 TRBJ2-7 - TRBV7-9 CASSEPGLAGRRQYF TGTGCCAGCAGCGAACCGGGACTAGCGGGACGTAGGCAGTACTTC
- TRBJ2-1 - TRBV18 CASFTGLGVYNEQFF TGTGCCAGCTTTACAGGCCTGGGGGTCTACAATGAGCAGTTCTTC
TRBD2 TRBJ2-1 - TRBV11-2 CASSLVPGGGLSYNEQFF TGTGCCAGCAGCTTAGTGCCGGGCGGGGGGCTTTCCTACAATGAGCAGTTCTTC
- TRBJ1-1 - TRBV19 CASPPWLGTLNTEAFF TGTGCCAGTCCCCCCTGGTTGGGTACGTTGAACACTGAAGCTTTCTTT
- TRBJ1-1 - TRBV2 CASSDRAAYAFF TGTGCCAGCAGTGATCGGGCGGCGTACGCTTTCTTT
- TRBJ2-5 - TRBV5-1 CASSSLEGETQYF TGCGCCAGCAGCTCCCTCGAGGGAGAGACCCAGTACTTC
- TRBJ1-1 - TRBV7-3 CASSIDGYTEAFF TGTGCCAGCAGCATCGACGGCTACACTGAAGCTTTCTTT
TRBD1 TRBJ2-7 - TRBV19 CASSILGQGSYEQYF TGTGCCAGTAGTATTCTGGGACAGGGGTCGTACGAGCAGTACTTC
TRBD1 TRBJ2-3 - TRBV6-6 CASTPGQGVTDTQYF TGTGCCAGCACCCCAGGACAGGGGGTGACAGATACGCAGTATTTT
- TRBJ1-1 - TRBV29-1 CSVGALERVAFF TGCAGCGTTGGCGCGCTCGAAAGGGTAGCTTTCTTT
- TRBJ1-4 large TRBV29-1 CSVVDVEKLFF TGCAGCGTTGTTGATGTGGAAAAACTGTTTTTT
- TRBJ2-2 - TRBV7-6 CASSLGRGGQWRTGELFF TGTGCCAGCAGCTTAGGTCGTGGGGGACAATGGAGGACCGGGGAGCTGTTTTTT
- TRBJ2-3 - TRBV20-1 CSASKVDTQYF TGCAGTGCTAGTAAGGTAGATACGCAGTATTTT
TRBD1 TRBJ1-4 - TRBV14 CASSRQGGEKLFF TGTGCCAGCAGCCGGCAGGGGGGCGAAAAACTGTTTTTT
- TRBJ1-1 few TRBV19 CASSRNGGDTEAFF TGTGCCAGTAGTCGGAACGGGGGGGACACTGAAGCTTTCTTT
- TRBJ2-2 - TRBV13 CASSFGSASDTGELFF TGTGCCAGCAGCTTCGGTTCAGCGTCTGACACCGGGGAGCTGTTTTTT
- TRBJ1-5 few TRBV6-5 CASSTGLRNQPQHF TGTGCCAGCAGTACAGGGTTACGCAATCAGCCCCAGCATTTT
- TRBJ1-6 few TRBV9 CASSLRGFPPLHF TGTGCCAGCAGCTTACGAGGATTTCCACCCCTCCACTTT
- TRBJ2-1 - TRBV10-2 CASSGSSYNEQFF TGCGCCAGCAGCGGGAGCTCCTACAATGAGCAGTTCTTC
- TRBJ1-4 - TRBV29-1 CSATWGGGEKLFF TGCAGCGCCACGTGGGGGGGCGGGGAAAAACTGTTTTTT
TRBD1 TRBJ1-6 - TRBV25-1 CASSASTGDNSPLHF TGTGCCAGCAGTGCCTCGACAGGGGATAATTCACCCCTCCACTTT
TRBD1 TRBJ1-2 - TRBV18 CASSPQGARRNYGYTF TGTGCCAGCTCACCACAGGGGGCCCGGAGGAACTATGGCTACACCTTC
TRBD1 TRBJ1-4 - TRBV18 CASSPTGLNEKLFF TGTGCCAGCTCACCGACAGGGCTTAATGAAAAACTGTTTTTT
- TRBJ1-2 - TRBV6-1 CASSYDINYGYTF TGTGCCAGCAGTTATGACATTAACTATGGCTACACCTTC